This T cell receptor beta chain is from a study of blood T cell repertoires in COVID-19. At the level of the study: Researchers got acute and convalescent COVID-19 samples from the United States, Italy and Spain. The cDNA or gDNA used as material had been derived from T cells, B-cell-depleted T cells, or PBMCs.

The CDR3 contains 16 residues. Germline V gives CDR1 ENHRY, CDR2 SYGVKD. V was clipped by 0 bases and J by 5 bases, with 15 bases between them. Authors' methods: For nucleated cells, counts were estimated from reference gene primer amplification. Method: immunoSEQ multiplex PCR; TCRdb's copy keeps in-frame clones and lacks some. The V and J calls and clone size were taken over from that table, and D and trimming were inferred from the DNA. The data contain 250,000 or so clones, 85% to 90% of them seen just once; the ten biggest clones take up about 7.6%. The sequenced sample was peripheral blood. V usage is TRBV10-3 and J usage is TRBJ2-3, with D possibly matching TRBD2 (5 bases). This sequence originates from a woman between 70 and 85 years old with active or convalescent COVID-19. The CDR3 loop is CAISESTGSSRDTQYF. CDR3 nucleotide sequence: TGTGCCATCAGTGAGTCAACGGGGTCCAGTAGAGATACGCAGTATTTT.